This TCR beta chain was profiled in a study of a mutant IDH1 vaccine in newly diagnosed glioma. Overall study: Most patients had radiochemotherapy with temozolomide before enrollment; others had one alone.

Assay used: immunoSEQ multiplex PCR; TCRdb lists only in-frame clones, some missing. The sample lists just under 95,000 clones, around 77% seen once, with around 7.5% in the top ten. The time point was: baseline, week 1 (first vaccination visit). Indicated treatment: pre-vaccination baseline after standard-of-care therapy. Donor tumors were new WHO grade 3 or 4 IDH1-mutant, ATRX-lost astrocytomas. The specimen comprised PBMCs, sampled from a glioma patient treated with radiotherapy, temozolomide or both. This sequence was found in a man in his forties or fifties with glioma.

CDR3 sequence: CASSQETAGGGTDTQYF. As DNA, the CDR3 is TGTGCCAGCAGCCAAGAAACAGCGGGAGGGGGCACAGATACGCAGTATTTT. This chain connects TRBV4-2 to TRBJ2-3, with 10 bases that match TRBD2. This CDR3 is 17 amino acids long. Trimming removed 0 bases from V and 1 base from J; junction bases left unmatched: 4. The germline gives CDR1 LGHNA, CDR2 YNFKEQ.